Shown below are 17 T cell receptor beta chains from a single sample sequenced in a study of control samples from healthy donors and cancer patients. Assay: immunoSEQ multiplex PCR; the TCRdb copy retains only in-frame clones and omits some. The sample holds roughly 130,000 clones, around nine tenths seen once. The sample consisted of blood. Receptors were obtained from a woman in her 30s in good health.

J is TRBJ2-1 and V is TRBV4-2, with TRBD2 identical over 7 bases. The germline CDR1 and CDR2 sequences are LGHNA and YNFKEQ. CDR3 length: 17 residues. Unmatched junction bases numbered 8, after V lost 1 base and J lost 2 bases. CDR3 coding DNA: TGTGCCAGCAGCCAAGTGGTCGGCGGGAGTGCCTACAATGAGCAGTTCTTC. Translated, it gives CASSQVVGGSAYNEQFF.

This clone has only one observation. This CDR3 is CASTPSGSHEQYF. In DNA, the CDR3 is TGTGCCAGCACCCCCTCAGGGTCGCACGAGCAGTACTTC. The chain has TRBV6-6 and TRBJ2-7, with TRBD1 as a possible D gene (5 bases). The germline V gene has CDR1 MNHNY and CDR2 SVGAGI (reference sequence). This CDR3 spans 13 amino acids. V was trimmed by 7 bases and J by 5 bases, leaving 15 bases between them.

The chain combines TRBV24-1 with TRBJ2-1, with 8 bases fitting TRBD1. The V gene's germline CDR1 is KGHDR and CDR2 SFDVKD. V shed 2 bases, J shed 2 bases, and the junction held 1 base outside the gene matches. The CDR3 has 15 amino acids. For the CDR3, the DNA is TGTGCCACCAGTGATTCACAGGGGGCCTACAATGAGCAGTTCTTC. Translation gives CATSDSQGAYNEQFF.

The rearrangement uses TRBV9 and TRBJ1-6; 7 nucleotides agree with TRBD1. CDR1 and CDR2 (germline): SGDLS, YYNGEE. This CDR3 is built from 14 residues. V was clipped by 4 bases and J by 6 bases; unmatched bases: 4. CDR3 sequence reads: CASSSTGSNSPLHF. The CDR3 DNA reads as TGTGCCAGCAGCTCGACAGGGAGTAATTCACCCCTCCACTTT.

This CDR3 reads CASSPGDRLGTEAFF. CDR3 nucleotides: TGTGCCAGCAGTCCCGGGGACCGGTTGGGCACTGAAGCTTTCTTT. This chain joins TRBV28 and TRBJ1-1; TRBD1 is a possible D gene (5 bases). The CDR3 contains 15 residues. V dropped 5 bases and J dropped 4 bases, with 17 bases sitting between them. The germline gives CDR1 MDHEN, CDR2 SYDVKM.

CDR3 amino acids: CASSLGTGGYGYTF. The CDR3, as DNA: TGTGCCAGCAGTTTAGGGACAGGGGGCTACGGCTACACCTTC. The gene calls are TRBV27 and TRBJ1-2; 12 bases match TRBD1. The V segment lost 2 bases and the J segment 8 bases; nucleotides outside the gene matches: 3. The length of the CDR3 is 14 residues. Germline CDR1 and CDR2: MNHEY and SMNVEV (reference sequence).

V and J are TRBV3-1 (or the pseudogene TRBV3-2) and TRBJ1-2; 8 nucleotides line up with TRBD1. The CDR3 sequence is 13 residues long. Trimming took 6 bases from V and 8 from J; bases not matched to a gene: 8. Germline CDR1 reads LGHDT; CDR2 reads YNNKEL (reference sequence). DNA of the CDR3: TGTGCCAGCAGTCGGACAGGGCAATACGGCTACACCTTC. Translation gives CASSRTGQYGYTF.

This sequence joins TRBV6-5 and TRBJ2-1, with 8 bases matching TRBD1. CDR1 and CDR2 from the germline V gene are MNHEY and SVGAGI. This CDR3 contains 14 residues. Losses at the gene ends were 1 base for V and 8 bases for J; bases not matched to a gene: 4. CDR3: CASSYLGQGYEQFF. CDR3 sequence (DNA): TGTGCCAGCAGTTACTTAGGACAGGGCTATGAGCAGTTCTTC.

The chain couples TRBV7-3 to TRBJ1-1, with 7 nucleotides matching TRBD1. Germline CDR1 SGHTA, CDR2 FQGTGA. The CDR3 has 15 residues. V gave up 2 bases and J gave up 1 base; unmatched junction bases: 4. The CDR3 is CASSLYPGGNTEAFF. The CDR3 DNA sequence: TGTGCCAGCAGCTTATATCCAGGGGGGAACACTGAAGCTTTCTTT.

This chain links TRBV2 with TRBJ1-5; 7 bases fit TRBD1. V was pared by 6 bases and J by 0 bases, with 8 bases of the junction left unmatched. CDR3 length equals 16 residues. The germline gives CDR1 SNHLY, CDR2 FYNNEI. The CDR3: CASREGAVNSNQPQHF. In DNA form, the CDR3 reads TGTGCCAGCAGGGAGGGGGCGGTTAATAGCAATCAGCCCCAGCATTTT.

The chain uses TRBV3-1 (or the pseudogene TRBV3-2) and TRBJ2-3; no clear D gene. CDR1 LGHDT and CDR2 YNNKEL come from the germline V gene (reference sequence). V lost 6 bases and J lost 3, with 4 bases in between. The CDR3 spans 11 residues. CDR3: CASRTTDTQYF. The CDR3, as DNA: TGTGCCAGCAGGACAACAGATACGCAGTATTTT.

The table lists this clone with a count of one. This chain uses TRBV9 with TRBJ1-4, with D possibly being TRBD1 (5 bases). In germline, CDR1 is SGDLS, CDR2 YYNGEE. V was cut by 4 bases and J by 8 bases, with 18 bases left in between. CDR3 length equals 15 residues. DNA of the CDR3: TGTGCCAGCAGCCCCTTGAGGGGATTGGGAGAAAAACTGTTTTTT. It yields the protein CASSPLRGLGEKLFF.

The rearrangement uses TRBV6-5 and TRBJ2-7; D might be TRBD1 (5 bases). Germline CDR1 reads MNHEY; CDR2 reads SVGAGI. Trimming stripped 7 bases from V and 3 bases from J, with 10 bases between. The CDR3 is made up of 12 amino acids. Here the CDR3 DNA reads TGTGCCAGCACGGACACTCACTACGAGCAGTACTTC. The encoded protein is CASTDTHYEQYF.

This chain joins TRBV15 and TRBJ2-1; 11 bases align to TRBD2. The germline V gene encodes CDR1 LNHNV and CDR2 YYDKDF (reference sequence). The CDR3 consists of 16 residues. Trimming cost V 3 bases and J 4 bases; bases outside gene matches: 5. This chain's CDR3 is CATSSGGLAVYNEQFF. CDR3 in DNA: TGTGCCACCAGCAGTGGGGGACTAGCGGTTTACAATGAGCAGTTCTTC.

This sequence joins TRBV6-1 and TRBJ1-2; D is unresolved. V lost 1 base, J lost 8 bases, and 20 bases lay in between. Germline V gene lookup returns CDR1 MNHNS and CDR2 SASEGT. The CDR3 extends over 16 amino acids. CDR3: CASSEGRWSPMGGYTF. Written as DNA, the CDR3 is TGTGCCAGCAGTGAAGGGAGGTGGTCCCCCATGGGGGGCTACACCTTC.

The chain uses TRBV9 and TRBJ1-1; D is undetermined. V was clipped by 3 bases and J by 2 bases, with 8 bases between them. CDR1 SGDLS and CDR2 YYNGEE come from the germline V gene. This CDR3 is built from 13 residues. This chain's CDR3 is CASSGGRNTEAFF. The CDR3 nucleotides are TGTGCCAGCAGCGGAGGCAGAAACACTGAAGCTTTCTTT.

On this clone itself: One end of the junction fails to match germline, which may point to a read error. This chain joins TRBV5-1 and TRBJ2-3; D gene uncertain. Germline CDR1 and CDR2: SGHRS and YFSETQ. This CDR3 spans 14 amino acids. CDR3 sequence (DNA): TGCGTCAGCAGCTTAGAGGCTATCGCAGATACGCAGTATTTT. Its translation is CVSSLEAIADTQYF.